This T cell receptor (beta chain) was profiled in a study of blood T cell repertoires in COVID-19. V was shortened by 3 bases and J by 6 bases, with 9 bases between the two germline ends. This CDR3 is built from 12 residues. Per germline, CDR1 DFQATT and CDR2 SNEGSKA (reference sequence). TCRdb keeps only in-frame clones here, not all; method: immunoSEQ multiplex PCR. This sample has 250,000 to 350,000 clones, with approximately 83% found just once. The clonotype originates from a woman aged 25 to 39 who had recovered from COVID-19. The chain couples TRBV20-1 to TRBJ1-5; tentatively, D is TRBD1 (5 bases). Sequenced: PBMCs or T cells enriched from blood (not recorded which). CDR3 coding DNA: TGCAGTGCTAGTAGGGGTCGTCAGCCCCAGCATTTT. Translated: CSASRGRQPQHF.